The entry below gives a single TCR beta chain sequence along with its context. The target of this receptor is not known. There are no base qualities to consult, and no much larger clone falls within one base. This sample was taken from a study of blood T cells in healthy people across ages (dated by TCRdb to the mid-2010s). About the study as a whole: In model experiments, template switching captured roughly one uniquely barcoded TCR beta cDNA molecule for every two T cells. To track age-related changes in TCR beta repertoire diversity, the study relied on deep sequencing normalized with unique cDNA molecular identifiers. Four age groups were formed from the donors: young (average about 15 years), middle-aged (less than 40), aged (62) and long-lived (about 80). To avoid experimental bias, donors of different ages were spread randomly across the sequencing lanes. For two donors (one aged 18 to 30 and one aged 80 or older), the study analyzed two additional independent replicas of 1 million unique cDNA reads from the same blood draw.

The germline V gene encodes CDR1 SGHTA and CDR2 FQGTGA. The CDR3 runs 17 amino acids, cysteine and phenylalanine included. The read is trimmed to its CDR3 DNA, 51 bases read in frame from base 1. V loses 5 bases at its end and J loses 2 bases; junction bases beyond the gene matches: 11. Library preparation used 5' RACE. The reads were generated on an Illumina HiSeq 2500. A second PCR of roughly 6 to 11 cycles was run with a J-beta primer mix and a sample-barcoded 5' primer. Each TCR beta cDNA molecule received a unique molecular identifier from a template-switch 5' adaptor carrying 12 random nucleotides. At least 2.5 million CDR3-containing paired-end reads were obtained from each sample. First-strand cDNA was synthesized from all RNA with the Mint cDNA synthesis kit, primed by a TRBC-specific oligonucleotide. After uracil-DNA glycosylase treatment, a first 18-cycle PCR used universal primers M1SS and BC2_uni_R on all cDNA. In the original analysis: Normalization of each sample was performed by random selection of 1 million high-quality reads, each carrying a distinct molecular identifier. Instead of being binned into consensus sequences, reads that shared molecular identifiers were thrown out. MiTCR, with a Q25 quality threshold and the strictest error-elimination algorithm, was used for CDR3 identification, clonotype clustering and error correction. Lower-bound total TCR beta diversity was estimated with a nonparametric unseen species model using Euler transformation. TCRdb ran its own pipeline on the public reads, namely fastp trimming at Q25 and MiXCR clone calling, and kept in-frame beta chains. Rows merge per CDR3 protein into single entries with the most common DNA and genes. These V and J calls rely on TCRdb rather than the paper's analysis. The sample yields 850,000 to 1,100,000 distinct CDR3 sequences; more than 30% were counted once. 10% to 15% of the sample comes from the top ten.

The donors were roughly 40 Caucasian individuals from Russia, aged 6 to 90 years, who were systemically healthy. Each donor gave ten milliliters of peripheral blood, collected into EDTA-treated Vacutainer tubes. Ficoll-Paque density-gradient centrifugation was used to isolate PBMCs, with at least 7 million per sample. Trizol reagent was used to extract total RNA from PBMCs, with at least 6 micrograms per sample. For every donor, flow cytometry on a PBMC aliquot measured the percentage of naive CD45RAhigh/CD27high T cells. General conclusions and limits of the study: As age increased, observed TCR beta diversity per million T cells dropped in a roughly linear way, and a significant reduction was already evident by age 40. Donor CMV infection status was unknown, potentially confounding age-related changes in expanded clonotypes. Estimates of total diversity from one million sequenced T cells were regarded as lower bounds and underestimates. Compared with the aged group, the long-lived group had more naive CD4+ T cells, fewer expanded clones and increased TCR diversity, a pattern suggesting age selection. Because profiling used bulk unsorted PBMCs, naive and antigen-experienced compartments could not be compared conclusively. There was a strong correlation between observed TCR beta diversity and the percentage of naive T cells measured by flow cytometry.

The chain uses TRBV7-3 and TRBJ2-2; the central 7 bases match TRBD2. The sequenced material came from blood. This receptor was identified in a man younger than 30 in good health. CDR3 sequence: CASSPFPGTTNTGELFF. The sequenced DNA: TGTGCCAGCAGCCCCTTTCCCGGGACTACCAACACCGGGGAGCTGTTTTTT.